The 17 T cell receptor beta chains presented below share a single source sample, sequenced in a study of beta chain features in type 1 diabetes. Study observations and caveats: Shorter TCRB CDR3s, moderately but significantly so, marked every one of the four CD4+ subsets in Type 1 diabetes patients.

No antigens are known for them. Expressed TCRB transcripts were sequenced after all isolated RNA was converted to cDNA. Repertoires were generated with immunoSEQ multiplex PCR, while TCRdb's copy carries only in-frame clones and drops some. The sample records more than 300,000 clones, around 13% being singletons. The sequenced sample was naive CD4+ T cells from blood. These receptor sequences come from a young woman with type 1 diabetes.

This clone occurred a few times. Other DNA sequences of this sample code for an identical CDR3. The gene calls are TRBV28 and TRBJ2-1; D gene unclear. CDR1 is MDHEN and CDR2 is SYDVKM in the germline V gene. This CDR3 contains 10 residues. Trimming pared 3 bases from V and 9 bases from J, leaving 3 bases between. The CDR3 reads CASSFREQFF. DNA for the CDR3: TGTGCCAGCAGTTTTCGTGAGCAGTTCTTC.

This chain connects TRBV7-6 to TRBJ1-5; D possibly corresponds to TRBD1 (5 bases). This CDR3 region has 16 residues. Trimming cost V 1 base and J 2 bases, with 12 bases left between them. Germline V gene data show CDR1 as SGHVS and CDR2 as FNYEAQ. CDR3 sequence: CASSLGGEVGNQPQHF. The CDR3, as DNA: TGTGCCAGCAGCTTAGGGGGGGAGGTTGGCAATCAGCCCCAGCATTTT.

This clone came up a few times. V usage is TRBV7-9 and J usage is TRBJ2-3, with D maybe TRBD1 (6 bases). CDR1 SEHNR and CDR2 FQNEAQ come from the germline V gene (reference sequence). The CDR3 contains 14 residues. Trimming shortened V by 5 bases and J by 5 bases, and 14 bases separated the two germline ends. This CDR3 reads CASSPGQPGDTQYF. The CDR3 DNA sequence: TGTGCCAGCAGCCCCGGACAGCCTGGAGATACGCAGTATTTT. The full variable domain, rest sourced from reference TRBV7-9 and TRBJ2-3, is DTGVSQNPRHKITKRGQNVTFRCDPISEHNRLYWYRQTLGQGPEFLTYFQNEAQLEKSRLLSDRFSAERPKGSFSTLEIQRTEQGDSAMYLCASSPGQPGDTQYFGPGTRLTVL.

This clone was detected a few times. The chain recombines TRBV30 with TRBJ2-3, with D perhaps matching TRBD2 (5 bases). Germline-derived CDR1 and CDR2 are GTSNPN and SVGIG (reference sequence). Trimming removed 4 bases at V and 9 bases at J, with 8 bases between. This CDR3 region has 10 residues. CDR3 amino acids: CAWMRETQYF. The CDR3 coding sequence is TGTGCCTGGATGAGGGAAACGCAGTATTTT.

This clone showed up just a few times. The rearrangement uses TRBV18 and TRBJ2-1; 9 bases match TRBD1. V lost 0 bases and J lost 1; bases outside the gene matches: 1. Germline CDR1 KGHSH, CDR2 LQKENI. This CDR3 has 16 residues. The CDR3 coding sequence is TGTGCCAGCTCACCACCGACAGGGGGGTCCTACAATGAGCAGTTCTTC. Translation gives CASSPPTGGSYNEQFF.

The gene calls are TRBV7-2 and TRBJ1-6; D unclear. V was pared by 1 base and J by 7 bases, with 11 bases between. The CDR3 has 15 residues. Germline CDR1 SGHTA, CDR2 FQGNSA. The CDR3 DNA is TGTGCCAGCAGCTTAGTTCACCGGGGAAATTCACCCCTCCACTTT. Translation: CASSLVHRGNSPLHF.

This clone was observed a handful of times. The rearrangement links TRBV7-2 to TRBJ1-1; 9 bases are a match to TRBD1. Unmatched junction bases numbered 10, after V lost 5 bases and J lost 6 bases. The CDR3 spans 15 residues. CDR1 is SGHTA, CDR2 FQGNSA, per germline. CDR3 bases: TGTGCCAGCAGCACCCAATCCGGGACAGGGTCTGAAGCTTTCTTT. Translation gives CASSTQSGTGSEAFF.

The gene calls are TRBV5-4 and TRBJ2-7, with TRBD2 identical over 11 bases. The CDR3 extends over 15 amino acids. Germline trimming cut 4 bases from V and 5 bases from J; bases unmatched to any gene: 8. CDR1 is SGHNT, CDR2 YYREEE, per germline (reference sequence). CDR3 sequence: CASSILAGGTHEQYF. The CDR3 DNA follows: TGTGCCAGCAGCATCCTAGCGGGGGGCACTCACGAGCAGTACTTC.

The chain carries TRBV15 and TRBJ1-1; 8 positions match TRBD1. J lost 4 bases, V lost 3 bases, and 4 bases had no gene match. The germline gives CDR1 LNHNV, CDR2 YYDKDF (reference sequence). The CDR3 has 14 amino acids. The CDR3 sequence is CATSSGQGGTEAFF. The CDR3 DNA follows: TGTGCCACCAGCAGCGGACAGGGTGGCACTGAAGCTTTCTTT. Drawing the rest from reference TRBV15 and TRBJ1-1, the complete variable domain is DAMVIQNPRYQVTQFGKPVTLSCSQTLNHNVMYWYQQKSSQAPKLLFHYYDKDFNNEADTPDNFQSRRPNTSFCFLDIRSPGLGDTAMYLCATSSGQGGTEAFFGQGTRLTVV.

This clone was seen a handful of times. The chain has TRBV28 and TRBJ2-1, with a weak D call TRBD1 (5 bases). From germline, CDR1 is MDHEN and CDR2 SYDVKM. This CDR3 comprises 17 residues. V lost 5 bases, J lost 5 bases, and 22 bases lay in between. The CDR3 DNA is TGTGCCAGCAGTGTTACAGGACACCCAGGTCTTAACAATGAGCAGTTCTTC. It encodes CASSVTGHPGLNNEQFF.

The chain is built from TRBV4-3 and TRBJ1-2; D not certain. The CDR3 is made up of 15 amino acids. Germline V CDR1 and CDR2: LGHNA, YSLEER. Trimming cost V 0 bases and J 3 bases, with 11 bases left between them. The CDR3 sequence is CASSQDLGGHYGYTF. The CDR3 nucleotides are TGCGCCAGCAGCCAAGATCTGGGCGGGCACTATGGCTACACCTTC.

This clone was recorded a few times. This rearrangement joins TRBV19 to TRBJ2-1, with 12 bases matching TRBD2. There are 16 residues in the CDR3. Germline assignment: CDR1 LNHDA and CDR2 SQIVND (reference sequence). V gave up 2 bases and J gave up 5 bases; unmatched junction bases: 4. CDR3 region: CASSIIRLAGDNEQFF. The CDR3 bases are TGTGCCAGTAGTATAATTCGACTAGCGGGGGACAATGAGCAGTTCTTC. Supplemented by reference TRBV19 and TRBJ2-1, the full variable domain reads DGGITQSPKYLFRKEGQNVTLSCEQNLNHDAMYWYRQDPGQGLRLIYYSQIVNDFQKGDIAEGYSVSREKKESFPLTVTSAQKNPTAFYLCASSIIRLAGDNEQFFGPGTRLTVL.

This chain links TRBV18 with TRBJ1-1; no firm D call. CDR3 length: 15 residues. From germline, CDR1 is KGHSH and CDR2 LQKENI. Between the trimmed V and J ends, which lost 2 bases and 0 bases, there was a span of 10 bases. The CDR3 coding sequence is TGTGCCAGCTCACCATTCGAGGAAATGAACACTGAAGCTTTCTTT. Translating it yields CASSPFEEMNTEAFF.

This clone has only a few counts. The chain is built from TRBV20-1 and TRBJ2-1; D ambiguous. With 6 bases removed from V and 14 bases from J, the gap between germline ends came to 17 bases. Germline CDR1 DFQATT, CDR2 SNEGSKA (reference sequence). The CDR3 consists of 11 residues. CDR3 DNA: TGCAGTGCCCCCTTTTTGGCAGGCAAGTTCTTC. Protein sequence: CSAPFLAGKFF.

The chain recombines TRBV29-1 with TRBJ1-1, with TRBD1 matching 7 bases. Germline loops: CDR1 SQVTM, CDR2 ANQGSEA. V shed 8 bases and J 8 bases; nucleotides not matched to a gene: 8. This CDR3 comprises 11 residues. The CDR3 spells CSTKTGLEAFF. CDR3 coding DNA: TGCAGCACTAAGACAGGGCTCGAAGCTTTCTTT.

Only a few counts were recorded for this clone. The chain carries TRBV25-1 and TRBJ1-5; 7 nucleotides line up with TRBD1. V was clipped by 4 bases and J by 6 bases; unmatched bases: 3. In germline, CDR1 is MGHDK, CDR2 SYGVNS. This CDR3 spans 13 amino acids. This CDR3 is CASSGGGGQPQHF. The DNA for the CDR3 is TGTGCCAGCAGTGGAGGGGGCGGTCAGCCCCAGCATTTT.

In this sample, this clone turned up a few times. This chain connects TRBV4-2 to TRBJ2-7, with a weak D call TRBD2 (6 bases). The germline V gene has CDR1 LGHNA and CDR2 YNFKEQ. V was pared by 2 bases and J by 2 bases, with 13 bases between. The CDR3 is made up of 15 amino acids. DNA of the CDR3: TGTGCCAGCAGCCAATCCGGGACTGGAACCTACGAGCAGTACTTC. Amino acid sequence: CASSQSGTGTYEQYF.